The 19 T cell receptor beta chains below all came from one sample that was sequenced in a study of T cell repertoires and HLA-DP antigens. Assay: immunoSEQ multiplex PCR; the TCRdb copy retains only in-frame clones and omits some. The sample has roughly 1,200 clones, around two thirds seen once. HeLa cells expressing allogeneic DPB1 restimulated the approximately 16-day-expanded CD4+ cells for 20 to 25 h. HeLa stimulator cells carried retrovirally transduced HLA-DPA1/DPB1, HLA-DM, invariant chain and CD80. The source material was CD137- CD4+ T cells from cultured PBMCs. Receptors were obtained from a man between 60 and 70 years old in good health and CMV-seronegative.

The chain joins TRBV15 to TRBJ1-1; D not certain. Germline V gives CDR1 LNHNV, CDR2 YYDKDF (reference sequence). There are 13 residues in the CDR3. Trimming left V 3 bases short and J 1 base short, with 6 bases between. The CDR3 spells CATSSFWNTEAFF. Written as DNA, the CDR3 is TGTGCCACCAGCAGCTTCTGGAACACTGAAGCTTTCTTT.

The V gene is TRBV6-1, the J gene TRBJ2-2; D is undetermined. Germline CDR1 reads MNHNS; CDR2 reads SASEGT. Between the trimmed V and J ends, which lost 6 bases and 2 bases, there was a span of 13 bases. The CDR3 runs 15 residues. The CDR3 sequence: CASSATGLNTGELFF. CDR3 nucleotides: TGTGCCAGCAGCGCAACGGGTCTCAACACCGGGGAGCTGTTTTTT.

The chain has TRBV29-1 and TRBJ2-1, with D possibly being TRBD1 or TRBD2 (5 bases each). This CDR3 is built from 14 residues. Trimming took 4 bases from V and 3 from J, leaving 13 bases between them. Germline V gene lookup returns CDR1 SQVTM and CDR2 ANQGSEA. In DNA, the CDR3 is TGCAGCGTTGGCCGGGGCCTTAACTACAATGAGCAGTTCTTC. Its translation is CSVGRGLNYNEQFF.

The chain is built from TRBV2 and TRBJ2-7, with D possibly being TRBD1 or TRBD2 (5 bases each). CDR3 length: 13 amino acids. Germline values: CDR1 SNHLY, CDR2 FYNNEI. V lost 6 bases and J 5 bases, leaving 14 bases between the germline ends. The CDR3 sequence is CASRGAGPDEQYV. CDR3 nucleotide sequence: TGTGCCAGCAGGGGAGCAGGGCCGGACGAGCAGTACGTC.

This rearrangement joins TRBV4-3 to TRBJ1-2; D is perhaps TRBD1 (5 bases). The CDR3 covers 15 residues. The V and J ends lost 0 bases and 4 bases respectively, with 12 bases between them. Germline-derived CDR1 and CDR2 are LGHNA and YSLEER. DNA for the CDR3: TGCGCCAGCAGCCAAGAGTCCGACAGCATCTATGGCTACACCTTC. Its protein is CASSQESDSIYGYTF.

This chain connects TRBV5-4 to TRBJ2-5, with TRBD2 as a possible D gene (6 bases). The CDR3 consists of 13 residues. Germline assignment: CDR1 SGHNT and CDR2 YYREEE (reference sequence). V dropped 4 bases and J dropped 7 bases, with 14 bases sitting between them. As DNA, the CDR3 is TGTGCCAGCAGCGGAGGGAGCCTCGGGACCCAGTACTTC. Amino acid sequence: CASSGGSLGTQYF.

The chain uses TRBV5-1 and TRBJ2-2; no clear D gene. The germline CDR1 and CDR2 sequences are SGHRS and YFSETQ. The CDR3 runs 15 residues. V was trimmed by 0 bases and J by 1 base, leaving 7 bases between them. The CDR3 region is CASSLEGMNTGELFF. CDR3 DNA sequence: TGCGCCAGCAGCTTGGAAGGGATGAACACCGGGGAGCTGTTTTTT.

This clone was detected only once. In nucleotides, the CDR3 is TGTGCCAGCAGCTTATTGGGACCTCGGACTAGCGGAGGGTTAACAGATACGCAGTATTTT. Translated: CASSLLGPRTSGGLTDTQYF. The rearrangement links TRBV7-3 to TRBJ2-3; 10 bases are a match to TRBD2. The length of the CDR3 is 20 residues. The ends lost 2 bases at V and 3 bases at J; junction bases unmatched: 17. Germline-derived CDR1 and CDR2 are SGHTA and FQGTGA.

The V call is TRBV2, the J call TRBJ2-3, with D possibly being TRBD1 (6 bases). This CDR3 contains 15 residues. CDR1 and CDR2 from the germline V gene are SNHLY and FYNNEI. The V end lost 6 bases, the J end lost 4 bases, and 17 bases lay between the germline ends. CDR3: CASRQGQKYSDTQYF. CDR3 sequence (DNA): TGTGCCAGCAGGCAAGGACAGAAATACTCAGATACGCAGTATTTT.

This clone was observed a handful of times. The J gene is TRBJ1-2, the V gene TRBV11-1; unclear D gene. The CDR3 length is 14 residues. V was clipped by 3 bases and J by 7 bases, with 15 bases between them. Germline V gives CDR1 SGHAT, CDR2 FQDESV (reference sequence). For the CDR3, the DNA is TGTGCCAGCAGCTTTCAAGGGTCTCGGGCTGGCTACACCTTC. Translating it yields CASSFQGSRAGYTF.

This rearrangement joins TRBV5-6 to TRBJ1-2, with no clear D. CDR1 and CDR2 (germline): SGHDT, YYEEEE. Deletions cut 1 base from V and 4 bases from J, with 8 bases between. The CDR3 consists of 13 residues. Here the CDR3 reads CASSLRDGYGYTF. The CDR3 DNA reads TGTGCCAGCAGCTTGAGGGATGGCTATGGCTACACCTTC.

In nucleotides, the CDR3 is TGTGCCAGCAGCTTGATGGTTGCGGAGACCCAGTACTTC. Protein sequence: CASSLMVAETQYF. The chain employs TRBV5-6 and TRBJ2-5; D ambiguous. Germline lookup yields CDR1 SGHDT and CDR2 YYEEEE. The ends were cut back, 1 base at V and 5 bases at J, with 9 bases in the middle. The CDR3 loop spans 13 amino acids.

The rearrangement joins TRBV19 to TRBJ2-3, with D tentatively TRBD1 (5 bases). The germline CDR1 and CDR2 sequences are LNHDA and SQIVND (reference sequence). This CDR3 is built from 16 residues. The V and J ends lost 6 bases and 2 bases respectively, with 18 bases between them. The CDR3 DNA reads TGTGCCAGTAGCCCTCAACCATACAGGAACACAGATACGCAGTATTTT. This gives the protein CASSPQPYRNTDTQYF.

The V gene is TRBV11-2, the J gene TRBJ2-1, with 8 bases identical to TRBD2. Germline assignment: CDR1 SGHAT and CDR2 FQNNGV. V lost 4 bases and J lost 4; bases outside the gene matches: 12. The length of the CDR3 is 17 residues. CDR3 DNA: TGTGCCAGCAGCTCCTGGCTAGCGGGCACCATTTACAATGAGCAGTTCTTC. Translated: CASSSWLAGTIYNEQFF.

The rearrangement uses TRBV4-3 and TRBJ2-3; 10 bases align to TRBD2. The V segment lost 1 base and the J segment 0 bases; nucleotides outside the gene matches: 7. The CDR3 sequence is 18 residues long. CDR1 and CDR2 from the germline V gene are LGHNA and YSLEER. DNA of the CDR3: TGCGCCAGCAGCCAAGGTTCTACTAGCGGGGTGAGCACAGATACGCAGTATTTT. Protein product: CASSQGSTSGVSTDTQYF.

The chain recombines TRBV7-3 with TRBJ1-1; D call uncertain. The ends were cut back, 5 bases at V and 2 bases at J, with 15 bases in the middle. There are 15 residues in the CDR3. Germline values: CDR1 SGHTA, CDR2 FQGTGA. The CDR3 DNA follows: TGTGCCAGCAGCGTGTACATCAATACCAACACTGAAGCTTTCTTT. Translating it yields CASSVYINTNTEAFF.

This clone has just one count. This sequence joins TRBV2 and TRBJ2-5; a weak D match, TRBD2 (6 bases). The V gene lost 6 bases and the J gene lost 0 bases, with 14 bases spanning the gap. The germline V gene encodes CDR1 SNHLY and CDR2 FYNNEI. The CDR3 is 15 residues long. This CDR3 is CASSPPAGYQETQYF. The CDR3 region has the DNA TGTGCCAGCAGCCCGCCGGCGGGGTACCAAGAGACCCAGTACTTC.

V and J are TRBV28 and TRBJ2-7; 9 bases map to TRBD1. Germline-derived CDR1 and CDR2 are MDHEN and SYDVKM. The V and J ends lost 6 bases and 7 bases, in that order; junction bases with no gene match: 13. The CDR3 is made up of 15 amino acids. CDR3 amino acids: CASRSRRTGVWEQYV. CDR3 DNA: TGTGCCAGCAGATCACGCCGGACAGGGGTTTGGGAGCAGTACGTC.

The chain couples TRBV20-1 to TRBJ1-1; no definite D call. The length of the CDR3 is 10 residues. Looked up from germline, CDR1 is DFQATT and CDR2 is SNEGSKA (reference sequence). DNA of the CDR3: TGCAGCGACGGACCGGGGGAAGCTTTCTTT. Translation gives CSDGPGEAFF.